The rows below give T cell receptor beta chains drawn from one sample of a study of shared T cell receptors in the human thymus. Repertoires were generated with immunoSEQ multiplex PCR, while TCRdb's copy carries only in-frame clones and drops some. There are hundreds of thousands of clones in the sample; around 89% occur only once, and over 0.008% lies in the top ten. The same sample was also studied in work on human thymus T cells.

The specimen sequenced was thymocytes. All receptors derive from a boy less than two years old with a congenital heart defect. CDR3s include the opening cysteine and the closing phenylalanine or tryptophan. D genes are given only for firm matches. For some rows the clone size is stated as once, few or many, or as a class when expanded; others skip it.

abundance: -
v_gene: TRBV4-1
d_gene: TRBD2
j_gene: TRBJ2-5
CDR3aa: CASSLLSGRKETQYF
CDR3nt: TGCGCCAGCAGCCTACTTAGCGGGAGAAAAGAGACCCAGTACTTC

abundance: once
v_gene: TRBV6-1
d_gene: TRBD2
j_gene: TRBJ2-5
CDR3aa: CASSDGGETQYF
CDR3nt: TGTGCCAGCAGTGACGGGGGGGAGACCCAGTACTTC

abundance: -
v_gene: TRBV11-3
d_gene: TRBD1
j_gene: TRBJ1-1
CDR3aa: CASAPGQGKAEAFF
CDR3nt: TGTGCCAGCGCCCCGGGACAGGGGAAGGCTGAAGCTTTCTTT

abundance: -
v_gene: TRBV5-5
d_gene: -
j_gene: TRBJ2-7
CDR3aa: CASSPMDSAPYEQYF
CDR3nt: TGTGCCAGCAGCCCCATGGACAGCGCACCCTACGAGCAGTACTTC

abundance: -
v_gene: TRBV2
d_gene: TRBD2
j_gene: TRBJ2-2
CDR3aa: CASRSQGGRLGGELFF
CDR3nt: TGTGCCAGCAGGAGTCAGGGCGGGAGACTCGGCGGGGAGCTGTTTTTT

abundance: -
v_gene: TRBV30
d_gene: -
j_gene: TRBJ1-2
CDR3aa: CAWSSQLHYGYTF
CDR3nt: TGTGCCTGGAGTTCGCAGTTGCACTATGGCTACACCTTC

abundance: -
v_gene: TRBV5-8
d_gene: -
j_gene: TRBJ1-1
CDR3aa: CASSLGERPNTEAFF
CDR3nt: TGTGCCAGCAGCTTAGGAGAACGCCCGAACACTGAAGCTTTCTTT

abundance: -
v_gene: TRBV27
d_gene: -
j_gene: TRBJ2-5
CDR3aa: CASSPLLPGKRETQYF
CDR3nt: TGTGCCAGCAGTCCGCTTCTACCAGGGAAGAGGGAGACCCAGTACTTC

abundance: -
v_gene: TRBV2
d_gene: TRBD1
j_gene: TRBJ1-4
CDR3aa: CASSFRQGAREKLFF
CDR3nt: TGTGCCAGCAGCTTTAGACAGGGGGCAAGGGAAAAACTGTTTTTT

abundance: -
v_gene: TRBV28
d_gene: -
j_gene: TRBJ1-1
CDR3aa: CASSPYPHRDLNTEAFF
CDR3nt: TGTGCCAGCAGTCCCTACCCTCACAGGGATCTGAACACTGAAGCTTTCTTT

abundance: -
v_gene: TRBV10-1
d_gene: TRBD1
j_gene: TRBJ2-3
CDR3aa: CASSEDRGLTDTQYF
CDR3nt: TGCGCCAGCAGCGAGGACAGGGGCCTCACAGATACGCAGTATTTT

abundance: -
v_gene: TRBV6-6
d_gene: TRBD2
j_gene: TRBJ2-1
CDR3aa: CASSYDPSLAHEQFF
CDR3nt: TGTGCCAGCAGTTACGATCCTTCACTAGCGCATGAGCAGTTCTTC

abundance: -
v_gene: TRBV19
d_gene: -
j_gene: TRBJ2-1
CDR3aa: CASSIDLSSYNEQFF
CDR3nt: TGTGCCAGTAGTATAGACCTCAGCTCCTACAATGAGCAGTTCTTC

abundance: -
v_gene: TRBV19
d_gene: -
j_gene: TRBJ2-1
CDR3aa: CASIGNSSSASPAERAHEQFF
CDR3nt: TGTGCCAGTATTGGAAACTCGTCTAGCGCTTCCCCAGCGGAAAGGGCACATGAGCAGTTCTTC

abundance: -
v_gene: TRBV29-1
d_gene: TRBD2
j_gene: TRBJ2-3
CDR3aa: CSVDGGRDPDTQYF
CDR3nt: TGCAGCGTTGACGGCGGGAGAGATCCAGATACGCAGTATTTT

abundance: -
v_gene: TRBV28
d_gene: -
j_gene: TRBJ1-3
CDR3aa: CASGLVGSGNTIYF
CDR3nt: TGTGCCAGCGGACTAGTAGGCTCTGGAAACACCATATATTTT

abundance: -
v_gene: TRBV6-5
d_gene: -
j_gene: TRBJ2-7
CDR3aa: CASSYQTDSISYEQYF
CDR3nt: TGTGCCAGCAGTTACCAGACAGACAGTATCTCCTACGAGCAGTACTTC

abundance: -
v_gene: TRBV4-1
d_gene: TRBD2
j_gene: TRBJ2-1
CDR3aa: CASTPRAGAYNEQFF
CDR3nt: TGCGCCAGCACCCCACGGGCGGGAGCCTACAATGAGCAGTTCTTC

abundance: -
v_gene: TRBV2
d_gene: -
j_gene: TRBJ2-3
CDR3aa: CASSEWGWTDTQYF
CDR3nt: TGTGCCAGCAGTGAATGGGGCTGGACAGATACGCAGTATTTT

abundance: -
v_gene: TRBV12-5
d_gene: -
j_gene: TRBJ2-3
CDR3aa: CASASSWPTDTQYF
CDR3nt: TGTGCTAGTGCTAGCTCCTGGCCCACAGATACGCAGTATTTT

abundance: -
v_gene: TRBV21-1
d_gene: -
j_gene: TRBJ1-4
CDR3aa: CASSKGHRPSRTTNEKLFF
CDR3nt: TGTGCCAGCAGCAAAGGGCACAGGCCAAGCCGAACAACTAATGAAAAACTGTTTTTT

abundance: -
v_gene: TRBV5-4
d_gene: -
j_gene: TRBJ2-7
CDR3aa: CASSIRDYEQYF
CDR3nt: TGTGCCAGCAGCATCCGGGACTACGAGCAGTACTTC

abundance: -
v_gene: TRBV7-2
d_gene: TRBD1
j_gene: TRBJ1-6
CDR3aa: CASSSADRDKNSPLHF
CDR3nt: TGTGCCAGCAGCTCCGCAGACAGGGACAAGAATTCACCCCTCCACTTT

abundance: -
v_gene: TRBV7-9
d_gene: TRBD2
j_gene: TRBJ2-1
CDR3aa: CASSPIGGRYGLYNEQFF
CDR3nt: TGTGCCAGCAGTCCTATCGGCGGGAGGTACGGGTTATACAATGAGCAGTTCTTC

abundance: -
v_gene: TRBV10-1
d_gene: -
j_gene: TRBJ2-5
CDR3aa: CASSDRNGTRETQYF
CDR3nt: TGCGCCAGCAGTGACAGGAACGGGACAAGGGAGACCCAGTACTTC

abundance: -
v_gene: TRBV4-3
d_gene: -
j_gene: TRBJ2-3
CDR3aa: CASSQDPPSGRTDTQYF
CDR3nt: TGCGCCAGCAGCCAAGACCCCCCCAGCGGACGCACAGATACGCAGTATTTT

abundance: -
v_gene: TRBV29-1
d_gene: TRBD2
j_gene: TRBJ2-3
CDR3aa: CSVAPGLKAGGASEGTQYF
CDR3nt: TGCAGCGTTGCCCCGGGACTAAAAGCAGGAGGGGCTAGTGAGGGTACGCAGTATTTT

abundance: -
v_gene: TRBV19
d_gene: TRBD1
j_gene: TRBJ1-1
CDR3aa: CASSAMWTGNTEAFF
CDR3nt: TGTGCCAGTAGTGCAATGTGGACAGGGAACACTGAAGCTTTCTTT

abundance: -
v_gene: TRBV28
d_gene: TRBD1
j_gene: TRBJ2-7
CDR3aa: CASSLFPGQGISEQYF
CDR3nt: TGTGCCAGCAGTTTGTTTCCGGGACAGGGGATCTCCGAGCAGTACTTC

abundance: -
v_gene: TRBV5-8
d_gene: TRBD1
j_gene: TRBJ2-5
CDR3aa: CASSSRDRGPSAYF
CDR3nt: TGTGCCAGCAGCTCCCGGGACAGGGGGCCCTCGGCGTACTTC

abundance: -
v_gene: TRBV5-6
d_gene: -
j_gene: TRBJ2-7
CDR3aa: CASSLTGAHTEQYF
CDR3nt: TGTGCCAGCAGTTTAACGGGAGCGCACACCGAGCAGTACTTC

abundance: -
v_gene: TRBV23-1
d_gene: -
j_gene: TRBJ2-7
CDR3aa: CASSRPYSTYEQYF
CDR3nt: TGCGCCAGCAGTCGACCGTACAGTACCTACGAGCAGTACTTC

abundance: few
v_gene: TRBV5-5
d_gene: TRBD1
j_gene: TRBJ1-2
CDR3aa: CASSLDRGSGYTF
CDR3nt: TGTGCCAGCAGCTTGGACAGGGGATCAGGCTACACCTTC

abundance: once
v_gene: TRBV28
d_gene: TRBD1
j_gene: TRBJ1-3
CDR3aa: CASSFPRQGYIVSSGNTIYF
CDR3nt: TGTGCCAGCAGTTTCCCCAGACAGGGCTATATAGTGTCCTCTGGAAACACCATATATTTT

abundance: -
v_gene: TRBV10-3
d_gene: -
j_gene: TRBJ1-1
CDR3aa: CAISDLRRRVTEAFF
CDR3nt: TGTGCCATCAGTGATTTGAGACGGCGGGTCACTGAAGCTTTCTTT

abundance: -
v_gene: TRBV6-6
d_gene: -
j_gene: TRBJ1-2
CDR3aa: CASSHDRTRGYTF
CDR3nt: TGTGCCAGCAGTCACGACAGAACGCGGGGCTACACCTTC

abundance: -
v_gene: TRBV5-6
d_gene: TRBD2
j_gene: TRBJ2-7
CDR3aa: CASSLEARRLAGGREEQYF
CDR3nt: TGTGCCAGCAGCTTGGAAGCCCGCCGGCTAGCGGGAGGGCGGGAGGAGCAGTACTTC

abundance: -
v_gene: TRBV29-1
d_gene: TRBD2
j_gene: TRBJ2-7
CDR3aa: CSVGGERDYEQYF
CDR3nt: TGCAGCGTGGGGGGGGAGAGGGACTACGAGCAGTACTTC

abundance: -
v_gene: TRBV28
d_gene: TRBD1
j_gene: TRBJ1-5
CDR3aa: CASSLSRQGGQPQHF
CDR3nt: TGTGCCAGCAGTTTATCTAGACAGGGTGGGCAGCCCCAGCATTTT